Listed here are 4 T cell receptor beta chains from one sample, sequenced in a study of T cells after yellow fever vaccination. TCRdb passed the 5' RACE reads through MiXCR, listing each CDR3 protein once. The sample shows more than 300,000 distinct CDR3 sequences, around 7% of them seen only once. The sequenced sample was PBMCs, obtained roughly 45 days after the first yellow fever vaccination. All receptors derive from a man aged 18 to 35 who received the YFV17D yellow fever vaccine.

This clonotype came up a few times. This chain links TRBV5-4 with TRBJ2-5, with a weak D call TRBD2 (6 bases). Germline V lookup: CDR1 SGHNT, CDR2 YYREEE (reference sequence). The CDR3 is 15 residues long. V was cut by 0 bases and J by 1 base, with 10 bases left in between. CDR3 protein: CASSLGTTSQETQYF. The CDR3 bases are TGTGCCAGCAGCTTGGGGACTACTAGCCAAGAGACCCAGTACTTC.

The chain is built from TRBV9 and TRBJ2-7, with no clear D. This CDR3 spans 13 amino acids. The V and J ends lost 1 base and 4 bases respectively, with 9 bases between them. Germline CDR1 reads SGDLS; CDR2 reads YYNGEE. CDR3 region: CASSVSTSYEQYF. The CDR3 nucleotides read TGTGCCAGCAGCGTATCAACGAGTTACGAGCAGTACTTC.

This clonotype was seen ten or more times. The J gene is TRBJ1-6, the V gene TRBV7-2; no definite D call. The CDR3 extends over 14 amino acids. The germline V gene has CDR1 SGHTA and CDR2 FQGNSA. Trimming took off 3 bases at V and 5 bases at J, with 8 bases between the two ends. CDR3 DNA: TGTGCCAGCAGCTTTGGGTTCCATAATTCACCCCTCCACTTT. Protein product: CASSFGFHNSPLHF. Looking up the rest from reference TRBV7-2 and TRBJ1-6 gives the full variable domain: GAGVSQSPSNKVTEKGKDVELRCDPISGHTALYWYRQSLGQGLEFLIYFQGNSAPDKSGLPSDRFSAERTGGSVSTLTIQRTQQEDSAVYLCASSFGFHNSPLHFGNGTRLTVT.

The rearrangement joins TRBV6-1 to TRBJ2-3; possibly TRBD2 for D (5 bases). Trimming stripped 5 bases from V and 0 bases from J, with 15 bases between. The CDR3 runs to 16 residues. The germline gives CDR1 MNHNS, CDR2 SASEGT. The chain's CDR3 is CASSPLLDSSTDTQYF. The CDR3 DNA reads as TGTGCCAGCAGTCCTTTACTAGATTCTAGCACAGATACGCAGTATTTT.